The T cell receptor beta chain under discussion was sequenced for a study of cytomegalovirus exposure and HLA in healthy donors. Study-level information: Within the Caucasian-associated ancestry cluster were 81% of the 300 to 450 genotyped donors.

General study results and limits: Presence/absence results assume similar sequencing depth per donor, which may not hold.

The germline gives CDR1 LNHDA, CDR2 SQIVND (reference sequence). V dropped 5 bases and J dropped 0 bases, with 16 bases sitting between them. There are 16 residues in the CDR3. In regard to this clone: Its antigen is currently unknown.

PCR involved 60 Vbeta and 13 Jbeta primers. Original processing notes: There were 80 million to 95 million unique TCR beta chains by a later count, and 8.5 million to 14 million of them were shared. TCRdb's copy holds only in-frame clones and misses some; the assay was immunoSEQ multiplex PCR. D and trimming were read from the DNA, whereas the V and J calls and clone size are those reported in that table. The data hold some 130,000 clones, with 77% observed a single time. The receptor was derived from a male donor in good health and CMV-seropositive. The sample comprised PBMCs. The chain recombines TRBV19 with TRBJ1-2; TRBD1 is a possible D gene (6 bases). CDR3 in amino acids: CASSPRRTAPNYGYTF. The CDR3 nucleotides read TGTGCCAGTAGTCCAAGGAGGACAGCGCCTAACTATGGCTACACCTTC.